Shown below are 4 T cell receptor beta chains from a single sample sequenced in a study of identifying expanded T cells in peripheral blood (dated by TCRdb to the late 2010s). Library prep was done by the immunoSEQ multiplex PCR assay. What TCRdb holds here is the immuneACCESS table cut down to in-frame rearrangements. Part of the clones is not present; checked against another copy, under half of the missing clones reflect an unresolved V gene, and the others are unexplained. The table for this sample lists 60,000 to 70,000 clones; about 83% of them were counted only once. The top ten clonotypes cover about 18% of the sample. The sequencing sample was made of blood. These receptors came from a person aged 18-70 years in good health.

The rearrangement links TRBV27 to TRBJ2-5; tentatively, D is TRBD1 (6 bases). This CDR3 is built from 15 residues. The germline gives CDR1 MNHEY, CDR2 SMNVEV (reference sequence). Trimming pared 7 bases from V and 1 base from J, leaving 16 bases between. CDR3 loop: CASKLGTGPQETQYF. The CDR3 DNA is TGTGCCAGCAAACTAGGAACAGGGCCCCAAGAGACCCAGTACTTC.

Here the CDR3 reads CASSSQQGSINEQYF. CDR3 nucleotide sequence: TGTGCCAGCAGTTCCCAGCAGGGTTCCATAAACGAGCAGTACTTC. The rearrangement links TRBV5-4 to TRBJ2-7, with a weak D call TRBD1 (5 bases). This CDR3 has 15 residues. Germline CDR1 reads SGHNT; CDR2 reads YYREEE (reference sequence). V lost 5 bases and J 5 bases, leaving 20 bases between the germline ends.

J is TRBJ1-6 and V is TRBV5-8; possibly TRBD1 for D (6 bases). Between the trimmed V and J ends, which lost 4 bases and 6 bases, there was a span of 11 bases. Germline loops: CDR1 SGHTS, CDR2 YDEGEE. There are 14 residues in the CDR3. The CDR3 coding sequence is TGTGCCAGCAGCCCTGGACAGTCTAATTCACCCCTCCACTTT. Protein product: CASSPGQSNSPLHF.

This chain uses TRBV18 with TRBJ1-1; no reliable D call. Germline V gene data show CDR1 as KGHSH and CDR2 as LQKENI. The CDR3 is 12 amino acids. V gave up 6 bases and J gave up 8 bases, with 13 bases separating them. The CDR3 here is CASSAMGIEAFF. In nucleotides, the CDR3 is TGTGCCAGCTCCGCGATGGGTATAGAAGCTTTCTTT.